One T cell receptor (beta chain) is described in this entry. The antigen remains unidentified. Losses at the gene ends were 6 bases for V and 4 bases for J; bases not matched to a gene: 7. Looked up from germline, CDR1 is SGHTA and CDR2 is FQGNSA. The CDR3 consists of 15 residues. The collection from each donor was one heparinised blood draw averaging around 0.11 L. Expressed TCRB transcripts were sequenced, since all the RNA that had been isolated was reverse transcribed. Sequencing used immunoSEQ multiplex PCR; TCRdb keeps in-frame clones, though not all of them. This table has around 500,000 clones, about 30% appearing once. The source of the sample is a study of beta chain features in type 1 diabetes. Overall study results and limits: Moderately but significantly shorter TCRB CDR3s were found in Type 1 diabetes patients in all four CD4+ subsets.

The sample comprised naive CD4+ T cells from blood. The J gene is TRBJ1-5, the V gene TRBV7-2; 9 positions agree with TRBD1. The source of this sequence is a man between 18 and 29 years old in good health. For the CDR3, the DNA is TGTGCCAGCAGACAGGCCGGGACAGGGAATCAGCCCCAGCATTTT. It is translated as CASRQAGTGNQPQHF.